These T cell receptor beta chains were read from a single sample in a study of cytomegalovirus exposure and HLA in healthy donors. TCRdb keeps only in-frame clones here, not all; method: immunoSEQ multiplex PCR. The data show approximately 110,000 clones, roughly four fifths seen once. The material sequenced was PBMCs. These receptors all stem from a man aged 45-65 years in good health and CMV-seronegative. Each CDR3 is given with its conserved first and last residue. D genes are given only for firm matches. Clone size appears in some rows only: once, few, many, or a class for an expanded clone.

>.|TRBJ2-5|TRBV5-1|.
TGCGCCAGCAGCTTGTTTCTTAGCGCAGAGCAAGAGACCCAGTACTTC
CASSLFLSAEQETQYF
>.|TRBJ2-1|TRBV9|TRBD2
TGTGCCAGCAGCGTAGGCCCCAGCGGGGGCTACAATGAGCAGTTCTTC
CASSVGPSGGYNEQFF
>.|TRBJ1-3|TRBV15|.
TGTGCCACCAGCCTAAAGGCCAGGGGTCAGGTTGGAAACACCATATATTTT
CATSLKARGQVGNTIYF
>.|TRBJ2-7|TRBV18|TRBD1
TGTGCCAGCTCACCAGACAGGGGGCACTACGAGCAGTACTTC
CASSPDRGHYEQYF
>.|TRBJ2-2|TRBV6-5|.
TGTGCCAGCGGCCACACCGGGGAGCTGTTTTTT
CASGHTGELFF
>.|TRBJ2-5|TRBV9|.
TGTGCCAGCAGCGTAGGAACAGGACGAGAGACCCAGTACTTC
CASSVGTGRETQYF
>.|TRBJ2-2|TRBV9|.
TGTGCCAGCACCCGTGGGGGGAGGAACACCGGGGAGCTGTTTTTT
CASTRGGRNTGELFF
>.|TRBJ1-3|TRBV14|.
TGTGCCAGCAGCCAAGGGCGATACCCGAGGGCCATATATTTT
CASSQGRYPRAIYF
>.|TRBJ2-2|TRBV11-2|.
TGTGCCAGCAGCAGTAGACGGGGTACCGGGGAGCTGTTTTTT
CASSSRRGTGELFF
>.|TRBJ1-2|TRBV9|.
TGTGCCAGCAGCGTCTTTCACCGGGACATAGGGGAGAATGGCTACACCTTC
CASSVFHRDIGENGYTF
>.|TRBJ1-1|TRBV19|TRBD1
TGTGCCAGTAGATCCGGGACAGGGAATTTTATGAACACTGAAGCTTTCTTT
CASRSGTGNFMNTEAFF
>.|TRBJ2-1|TRBV19|.
TGTGCCAGTAGTATCGAGGGAAGGGATGAGCAGTTCTTC
CASSIEGRDEQFF
>.|TRBJ1-1|TRBV19|.
TGTGCCAGTAGTGTCCAGGCCCAGCACCTCCAAGCTTTCTTT
CASSVQAQHLQAFF
>.|TRBJ2-7|TRBV4-3|TRBD1
TGCGCCAGCAGCCAAGAGGCCCACGGACAGGGCTCCTACGAGCAGTACTTC
CASSQEAHGQGSYEQYF
>.|TRBJ2-3|TRBV5-1|.
TGCGCCAGCAGCTTGGCCAGTACAGATACGCAGTATTTT
CASSLASTDTQYF
>.|TRBJ2-3|TRBV2|.
TGTGCCAGCAGTGAATCCCGGGGGGCGATAGATACGCAGTATTTT
CASSESRGAIDTQYF
>.|TRBJ2-2|TRBV5-1|TRBD1
TGCGCCAGCAGCTTGGGGGACAGGGACACCGGGGAGCTGTTTTTT
CASSLGDRDTGELFF
>.|TRBJ1-1|TRBV5-1|TRBD1
TGCGCCAGCAGCCAAGGACAGGGAAGTACTGAAGCTTTCTTT
CASSQGQGSTEAFF
>.|TRBJ1-2|TRBV7-2|TRBD1
TGTGCCAGCAGCCCCGACAGGGCTGGAACCTATGGCTACACCTTC
CASSPDRAGTYGYTF
>.|TRBJ1-3|TRBV5-5|.
TGTGCCAGCAGCCTAGCAGGGGCTAGCTCTGGAAACACCATATATTTT
CASSLAGASSGNTIYF
>.|TRBJ2-5|TRBV5-1|.
TGCGCCAGCAGCTTGGGGGCAGTCCAAGAGACCCAGTACTTC
CASSLGAVQETQYF
>.|TRBJ2-7|TRBV6-5|TRBD1
TGTGCCAGCAGTTACGGGCGATCGGGCAGGGGGTACGAGCAGTACTTC
CASSYGRSGRGYEQYF
>.|TRBJ1-2|TRBV15|TRBD1
TGTGCCACCAGCAGAGATCTCCGGGACAGGGATGGCTACACCTTC
CATSRDLRDRDGYTF
>once|TRBJ2-5|TRBV5-4|.
TGTGCCAGCAGCCCGGCACAGGGCGGAAAGACCCAGTACTTC
CASSPAQGGKTQYF
>.|TRBJ2-1|TRBV5-6|TRBD1
TGTGCCAGCAGCTTGGTCCGGGACAGGGAAGACAATGAGCAGTTCTTC
CASSLVRDREDNEQFF
>.|TRBJ2-2|TRBV7-7|TRBD2
TGTGCCAGCAGTTTGGGACTAGCGGGGACCGGGGAGCTGTTTTTT
CASSLGLAGTGELFF
>few|TRBJ2-3|TRBV19|.
TGTGCCAGTAGTTCGGGCAGGGCTAACACAGATACGCAGTATTTT
CASSSGRANTDTQYF
>.|TRBJ2-5|TRBV4-2|TRBD2
TGTGCCAGCAGCAAAAGCGGGGGGGAAGAGACCCAGTACTTC
CASSKSGGEETQYF
>.|TRBJ1-2|TRBV7-9|.
TGTTCCAGCAGCCGGGACACCCGTTATGGCTACACCTTC
CSSSRDTRYGYTF
>few|TRBJ1-1|TRBV5-1|TRBD1
TGCGCCAGCAGCTTGGCTCGGACAGGGAACACTGAAGCTTTCTTT
CASSLARTGNTEAFF
>.|TRBJ1-1|TRBV5-4|TRBD1
TGTGCCAGCAGCTCTGAGACAGGGGAGAACACTGAAGCTTTCTTT
CASSSETGENTEAFF
>.|TRBJ2-2|TRBV5-5|.
TGTGCCAGCAGACCCACTCTAGAAAACACCGGGGAGCTGTTTTTT
CASRPTLENTGELFF
>once|TRBJ2-5|TRBV5-1|TRBD1
TGCGCCAGCAGCTTGGGGACAGGAGGTGAAGAGACCCAGTACTTC
CASSLGTGGEETQYF
>.|TRBJ1-1|TRBV6-5|.
TGTGCCAGTCTCGCCAGGGTTGACACTGAAGCTTTCTTT
CASLARVDTEAFF
>.|TRBJ2-3|TRBV5-8|.
TGTGCCAGCAGCTTGTTGAGGACAGAGGGCACAGATACGCAGTATTTT
CASSLLRTEGTDTQYF
>.|TRBJ2-2|TRBV5-1|TRBD1
TGCGCCAGCAGCTCAAATGGACAGGCGTACACCGGGGAGCTGTTTTTT
CASSSNGQAYTGELFF
>.|TRBJ2-1|TRBV6-1|TRBD1
TGTGTCAGCAGTGAATGGACAGGGCTTTCCTACAATGAGCAGTTCTTC
CVSSEWTGLSYNEQFF
>.|TRBJ2-7|TRBV4-3|.
TGCGCCAGCAGCCAAGATTCAGCGACCGAGCAGTACTTC
CASSQDSATEQYF
>.|TRBJ1-1|TRBV11-2|.
TGTGCCAGCAGCTCGACATACCGGGGTGACACTGAAGCTTTCTTT
CASSSTYRGDTEAFF
>.|TRBJ1-1|TRBV19|.
TGTGCCAGTAGTATTGGGGACATGAACACTGAAGCTTTCTTT
CASSIGDMNTEAFF
>.|TRBJ2-1|TRBV7-2|.
TGTGCCAGCAGCCTCGAGGTCCCCCCGCAGTTCTTC
CASSLEVPPQFF
>.|TRBJ1-3|TRBV5-1|TRBD1
TGCGCCAGCAGACCAGACAGGGGAGGAAACACCATATATTTT
CASRPDRGGNTIYF
>.|TRBJ1-2|TRBV21-1|.
TGTGCCAGCACATGGGACAGGGGGGGCTGGTATGGCTACACCTTC
CASTWDRGGWYGYTF
>.|TRBJ1-1|TRBV5-4|.
TGTGCCAGCAGCGGGGGCGGGGGGGGCACTGAAGCTTTCTTT
CASSGGGGGTEAFF
>.|TRBJ2-1|TRBV5-5|TRBD2
TGTGCCAGCAGCTTTAGACTAGCGGGGGGCTTCAATGAGCAGTTCTTC
CASSFRLAGGFNEQFF
>.|TRBJ2-2|TRBV7-8|TRBD2
TGTGCCAGCAGCCCCGGGACTAGCGGGGGGCGAATTTCCGGGGAGCTGTTTTTT
CASSPGTSGGRISGELFF
>.|TRBJ2-7|TRBV18|.
TGTGCCAGCTCAGCCCACTTTGACCTTGGGGGGTGGGAGCAGTACTTC
CASSAHFDLGGWEQYF
>.|TRBJ1-1|TRBV6-1|.
TGTGCCAGCAGTGAAACGGGTCCGAACACTGAAGCTTTCTTT
CASSETGPNTEAFF
>.|TRBJ2-2|TRBV7-8|TRBD2
TGTGCCAGCAGCTTACTCCGGGTGGGACTACAGGTTCCCGGGGAGCTGTTTTTT
CASSLLRVGLQVPGELFF
>.|TRBJ1-6|TRBV4-1|TRBD1
TGCGCCAGCAGCCAAGGGACAGGGCGAGCTTATAATTCACCCCTCCACTTT
CASSQGTGRAYNSPLHF
>.|TRBJ2-3|TRBV5-5|TRBD2
TGTGCCAGCAGCCTGACTAGCGGGGGGGTCACAGATACGCAGTATTTT
CASSLTSGGVTDTQYF
>.|TRBJ1-2|TRBV15|.
TGTGCCACCAGCAGAGGGGCAGGGACTGACTATGGCTACACCTTC
CATSRGAGTDYGYTF
>.|TRBJ2-5|TRBV25-1|TRBD2
TGTGCCAGCAGGAAGACTAGCGGGGGGCGGGAGACCCAGTACTTC
CASRKTSGGRETQYF
>.|TRBJ1-2|TRBV28|.
TGTGCCAGCCTCCGGCTCCCCGAGGATGGCTACACCTTC
CASLRLPEDGYTF
>few|TRBJ2-5|TRBV30|TRBD1
TGTGCCGGACAGGGATCCCAAGAGACCCAGTACTTC
CAGQGSQETQYF
>.|TRBJ1-2|TRBV25-1|TRBD1
TGTGCCAGCAGTGAGGACAGGGGGGTTCACTATGGCTACACCTTC
CASSEDRGVHYGYTF